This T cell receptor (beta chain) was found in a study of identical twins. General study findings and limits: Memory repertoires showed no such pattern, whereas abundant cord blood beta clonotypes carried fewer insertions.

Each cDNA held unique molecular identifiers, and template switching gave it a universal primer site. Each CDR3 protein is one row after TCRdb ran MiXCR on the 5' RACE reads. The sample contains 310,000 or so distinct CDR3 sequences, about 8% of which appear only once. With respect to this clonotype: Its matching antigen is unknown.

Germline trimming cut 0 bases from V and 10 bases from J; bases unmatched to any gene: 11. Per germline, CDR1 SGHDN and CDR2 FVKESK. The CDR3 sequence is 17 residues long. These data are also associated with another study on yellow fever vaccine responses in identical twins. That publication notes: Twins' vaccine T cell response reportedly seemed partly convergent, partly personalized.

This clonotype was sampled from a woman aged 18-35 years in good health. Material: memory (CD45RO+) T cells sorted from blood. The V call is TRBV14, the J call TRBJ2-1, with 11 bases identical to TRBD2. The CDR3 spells CASSQDLAGGLVREQFF. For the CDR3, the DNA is TGTGCCAGCAGCCAAGACCTAGCGGGGGGCCTTGTCCGAGAGCAGTTCTTC.